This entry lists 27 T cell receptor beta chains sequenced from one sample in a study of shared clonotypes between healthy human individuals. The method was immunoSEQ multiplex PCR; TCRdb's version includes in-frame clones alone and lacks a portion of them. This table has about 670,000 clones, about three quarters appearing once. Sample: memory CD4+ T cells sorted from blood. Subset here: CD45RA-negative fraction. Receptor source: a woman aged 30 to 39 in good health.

The CDR3 reads CASTPQRGAPGELFF. For the CDR3, the DNA is TGTGCCAGCACCCCTCAGCGGGGGGCCCCCGGGGAGCTGTTTTTT. The chain uses TRBV5-4 and TRBJ2-2; 9 bases map to TRBD2. Germline trimming cut 6 bases from V and 6 bases from J; bases unmatched to any gene: 9. CDR3 length: 15 amino acids. Germline assignment: CDR1 SGHNT and CDR2 YYREEE (reference sequence).

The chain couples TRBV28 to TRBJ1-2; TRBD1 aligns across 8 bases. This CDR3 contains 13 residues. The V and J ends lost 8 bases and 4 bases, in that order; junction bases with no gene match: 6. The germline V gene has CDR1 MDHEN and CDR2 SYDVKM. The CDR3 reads CASEVQGGYGYTF. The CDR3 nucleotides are TGTGCCAGCGAGGTACAGGGGGGCTATGGCTACACCTTC.

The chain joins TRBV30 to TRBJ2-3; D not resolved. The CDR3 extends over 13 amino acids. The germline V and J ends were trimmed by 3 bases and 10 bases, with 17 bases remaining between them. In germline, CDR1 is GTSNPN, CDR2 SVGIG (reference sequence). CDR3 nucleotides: TGTGCCTGGAGCGTTAATCGCGACGGATCGCAGTATTTT. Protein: CAWSVNRDGSQYF. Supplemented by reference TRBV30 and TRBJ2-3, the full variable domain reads SQTIHQWPATLVQPVGSPLSLECTVEGTSNPNLYWYRQAAGRGLQLLFYSVGIGQISSEVPQNLSASRPQDRQFILSSKKLLLSDSGFYLCAWSVNRDGSQYFGPGTRLTVL.

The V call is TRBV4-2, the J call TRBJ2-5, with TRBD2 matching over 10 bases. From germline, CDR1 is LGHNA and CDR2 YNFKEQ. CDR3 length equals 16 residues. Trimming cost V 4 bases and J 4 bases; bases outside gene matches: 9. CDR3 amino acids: CASSPNLLAGSETQYF. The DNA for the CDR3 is TGTGCCAGCAGCCCAAACCTACTAGCGGGATCAGAGACCCAGTACTTC.

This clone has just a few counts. CDR3 sequence: CASSPGGLTYGYTF. The CDR3 region has the DNA TGTGCCAGCTCACCCGGGGGACTGACCTATGGCTACACCTTC. V gene TRBV18 combines with J gene TRBJ1-2; D perhaps matches TRBD1 (5 bases). This CDR3 has 14 amino acids. Looked up from germline, CDR1 is KGHSH and CDR2 is LQKENI. The V end was cut by 3 bases, the J end by 4 bases, with 12 bases between.

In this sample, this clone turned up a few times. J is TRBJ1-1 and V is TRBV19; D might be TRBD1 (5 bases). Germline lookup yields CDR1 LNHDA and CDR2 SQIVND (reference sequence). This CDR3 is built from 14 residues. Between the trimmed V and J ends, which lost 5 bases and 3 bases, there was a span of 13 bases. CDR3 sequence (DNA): TGTGCCAGTAGTCTGTCATGGGGGGACACTGAAGCTTTCTTT. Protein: CASSLSWGDTEAFF.

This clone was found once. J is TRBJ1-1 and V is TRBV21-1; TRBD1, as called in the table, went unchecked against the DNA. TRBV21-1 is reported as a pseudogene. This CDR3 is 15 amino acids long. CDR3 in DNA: TGTGCCAGCAGCACCAAACAGGGGGCTTACACTGAAGCTTTCTTT. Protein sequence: CASSTKQGAYTEAFF.

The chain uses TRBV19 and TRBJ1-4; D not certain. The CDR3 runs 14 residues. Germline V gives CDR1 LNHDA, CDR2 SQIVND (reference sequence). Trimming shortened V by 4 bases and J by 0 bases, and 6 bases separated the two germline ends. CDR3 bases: TGTGCCAGTAGTAGCAGCGCAACTAATGAAAAACTGTTTTTT. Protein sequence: CASSSSATNEKLFF.

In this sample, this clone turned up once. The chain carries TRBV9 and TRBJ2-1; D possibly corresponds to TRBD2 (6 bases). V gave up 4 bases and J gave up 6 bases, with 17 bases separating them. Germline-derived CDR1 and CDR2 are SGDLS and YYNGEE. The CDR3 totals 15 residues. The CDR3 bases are TGTGCCAGCAGCCCCCCGGGACTGGTTCCCAATGAGCAGTTCTTC. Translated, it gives CASSPPGLVPNEQFF.

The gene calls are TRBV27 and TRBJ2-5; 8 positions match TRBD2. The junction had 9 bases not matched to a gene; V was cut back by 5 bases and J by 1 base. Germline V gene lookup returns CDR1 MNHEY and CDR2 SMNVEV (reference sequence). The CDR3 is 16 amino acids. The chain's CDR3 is CASSLMLAGLQETQYF. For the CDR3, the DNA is TGTGCCAGCAGTCTTATGCTAGCGGGCCTCCAAGAGACCCAGTACTTC.

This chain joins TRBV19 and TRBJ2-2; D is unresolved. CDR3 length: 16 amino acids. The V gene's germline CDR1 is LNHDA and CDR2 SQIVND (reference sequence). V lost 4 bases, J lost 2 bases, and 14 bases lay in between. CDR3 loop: CASSSMLTLNTGELFF. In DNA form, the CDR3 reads TGTGCCAGTAGTAGCATGCTGACTCTTAACACCGGGGAGCTGTTTTTT.

Written as DNA, the CDR3 is TGTGCCAGCAGTTCTGTTTGGTACCAAGAGACCCAGTACTTC. It yields the protein CASSSVWYQETQYF. V usage is TRBV27 and J usage is TRBJ2-5, with D unresolved. The V gene lost 4 bases and the J gene lost 0 bases, with 9 bases spanning the gap. The CDR3 length is 14 residues. The germline gives CDR1 MNHEY, CDR2 SMNVEV (reference sequence).

CDR3 nucleotides: TGTGCCAGTAGCCGCAGGGGTTCGGAGACCCAGTACTTC. This translates into CASSRRGSETQYF. The rearrangement uses TRBV19 and TRBJ2-5; D possibly corresponds to TRBD1 (6 bases). Trimming shortened V by 6 bases and J by 5 bases, and 13 bases separated the two germline ends. Per the germline V gene, CDR1 is LNHDA and CDR2 is SQIVND (reference sequence). The CDR3 length is 13 residues.

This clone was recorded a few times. CDR3 DNA: TGTGCCATCAGTGATCTGTCAGGGATCAATCAGCCCCAGCATTTT. Protein product: CAISDLSGINQPQHF. The chain is built from TRBV10-3 and TRBJ1-5; a possible D gene is TRBD1 (5 bases). This CDR3 spans 15 amino acids. V was trimmed by 3 bases and J by 3 bases, leaving 12 bases between them. Germline V gives CDR1 ENHRY, CDR2 SYGVKD.

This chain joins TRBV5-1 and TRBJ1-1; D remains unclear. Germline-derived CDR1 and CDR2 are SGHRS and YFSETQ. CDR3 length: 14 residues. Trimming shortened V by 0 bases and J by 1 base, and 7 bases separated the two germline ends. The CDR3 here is CASSLVEENTEAFF. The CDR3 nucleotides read TGCGCCAGCAGCTTGGTTGAGGAGAACACTGAAGCTTTCTTT.

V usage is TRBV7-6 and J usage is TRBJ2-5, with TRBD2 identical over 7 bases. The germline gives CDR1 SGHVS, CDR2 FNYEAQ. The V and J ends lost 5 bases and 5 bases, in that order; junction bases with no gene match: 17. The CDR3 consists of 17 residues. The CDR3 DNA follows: TGTGCCAGCAGCCAACACCCTTCAGCGGGATGGGGGGAGACCCAGTACTTC. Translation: CASSQHPSAGWGETQYF.

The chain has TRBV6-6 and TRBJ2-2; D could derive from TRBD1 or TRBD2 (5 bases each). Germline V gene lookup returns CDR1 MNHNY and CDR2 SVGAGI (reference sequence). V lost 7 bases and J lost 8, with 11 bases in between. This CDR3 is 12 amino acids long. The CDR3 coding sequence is TGTGCCAGCACCTCGGGGCCGGGGGAGCTGTTTTTT. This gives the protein CASTSGPGELFF.

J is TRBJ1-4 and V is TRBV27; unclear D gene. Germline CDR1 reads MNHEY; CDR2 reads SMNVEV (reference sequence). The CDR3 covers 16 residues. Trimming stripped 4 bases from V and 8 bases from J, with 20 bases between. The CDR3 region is CASSSPPSEVTEKLFF. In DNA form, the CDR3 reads TGTGCCAGCAGTTCACCTCCCTCCGAGGTAACGGAAAAACTGTTTTTT.

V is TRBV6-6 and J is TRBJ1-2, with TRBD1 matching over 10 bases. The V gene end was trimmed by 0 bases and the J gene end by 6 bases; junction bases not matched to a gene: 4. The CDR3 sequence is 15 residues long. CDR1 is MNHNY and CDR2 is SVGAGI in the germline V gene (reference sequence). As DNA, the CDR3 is TGTGCCAGCAGTTACTCGAGGACAGGGGGAAATGGCTACACCTTC. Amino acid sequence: CASSYSRTGGNGYTF.

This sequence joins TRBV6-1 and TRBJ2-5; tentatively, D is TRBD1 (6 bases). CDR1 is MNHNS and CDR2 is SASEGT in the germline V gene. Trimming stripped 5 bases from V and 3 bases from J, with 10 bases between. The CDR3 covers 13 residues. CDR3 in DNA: TGTGCCAGCAGTTTTTCAGGGGAAGAGACCCAGTACTTC. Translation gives CASSFSGEETQYF.

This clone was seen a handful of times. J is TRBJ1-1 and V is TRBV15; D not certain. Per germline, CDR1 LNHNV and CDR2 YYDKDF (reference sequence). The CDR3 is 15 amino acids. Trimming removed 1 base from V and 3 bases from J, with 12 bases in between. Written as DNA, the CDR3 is TGTGCCACCAGCAGAGGCCCGACTACTCACACTGAAGCTTTCTTT. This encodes CATSRGPTTHTEAFF.

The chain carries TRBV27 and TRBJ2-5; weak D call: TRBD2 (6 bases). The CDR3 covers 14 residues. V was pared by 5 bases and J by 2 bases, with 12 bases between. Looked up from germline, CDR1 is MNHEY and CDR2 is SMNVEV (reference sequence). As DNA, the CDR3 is TGTGCCAGCAGTATGGGACTCCCTCAAGAGACCCAGTACTTC. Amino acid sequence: CASSMGLPQETQYF.

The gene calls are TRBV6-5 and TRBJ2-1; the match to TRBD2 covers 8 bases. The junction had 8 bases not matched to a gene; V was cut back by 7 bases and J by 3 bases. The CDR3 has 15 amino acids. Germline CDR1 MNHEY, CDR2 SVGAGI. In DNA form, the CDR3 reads TGTGCCAGCACGGGAGGGGAGATCGGCTACAATGAGCAGTTCTTC. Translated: CASTGGEIGYNEQFF.

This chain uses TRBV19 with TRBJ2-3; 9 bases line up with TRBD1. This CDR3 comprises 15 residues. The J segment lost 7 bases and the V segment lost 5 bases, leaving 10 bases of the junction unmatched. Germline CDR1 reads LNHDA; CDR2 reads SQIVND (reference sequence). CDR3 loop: CASSSPGQGENTQYF. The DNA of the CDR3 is TGTGCCAGTAGTTCACCGGGACAGGGAGAGAATACGCAGTATTTT.

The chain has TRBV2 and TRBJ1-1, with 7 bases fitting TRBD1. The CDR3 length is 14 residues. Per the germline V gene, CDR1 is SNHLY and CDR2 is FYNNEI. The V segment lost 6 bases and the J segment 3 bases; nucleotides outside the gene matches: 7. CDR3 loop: CASSGTALYTEAFF. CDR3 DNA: TGTGCCAGCAGCGGGACAGCCCTTTACACTGAAGCTTTCTTT.

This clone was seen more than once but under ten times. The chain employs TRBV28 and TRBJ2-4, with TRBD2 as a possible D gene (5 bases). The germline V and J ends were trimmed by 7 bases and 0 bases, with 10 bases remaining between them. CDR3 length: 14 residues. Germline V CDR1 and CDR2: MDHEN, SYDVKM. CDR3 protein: CASTLSGAKNIQYF. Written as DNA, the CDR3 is TGTGCCAGCACCCTAAGCGGAGCCAAAAACATTCAGTACTTC.

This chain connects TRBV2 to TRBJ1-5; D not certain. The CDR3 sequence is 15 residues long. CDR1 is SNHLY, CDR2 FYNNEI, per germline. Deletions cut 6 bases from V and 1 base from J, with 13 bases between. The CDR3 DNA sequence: TGTGCCAGCAGCCGGCGGGTCTCCAGCAATCAGCCCCAGCATTTT. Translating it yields CASSRRVSSNQPQHF.